The following is a TCR beta chain sequence with its context. What it binds is unknown. V was clipped by 5 bases and J by 1 base; unmatched bases: 2. This CDR3 is built from 14 residues. CDR1 and CDR2 from the germline V gene are SNHLY and FYNNEI. These data are taken from a study of cytomegalovirus exposure and HLA in healthy donors. Study results and limitations: In all likelihood, a cluster of highly shared sequence variants was a sequencing artifact. The authors later linked a missense DCLRE1C variant to TCR beta V- and J-gene trimming. Later, an analysis found that common viral pathogens appeared to be linked with several of the most significant clusters.

Researchers ran the PCR with 60 Vbeta and 13 Jbeta primers. Here immunoSEQ multiplex PCR was the method, and the copy in TCRdb shows in-frame clones only, minus some. The sample lists approximately 180,000 clones; around 79% were seen once. This chain connects TRBV2 to TRBJ1-1, with 9 bases fitting TRBD1. Sequencing used PBMCs. The source is a man in his forties in good health and CMV-seropositive. The CDR3 nucleotides read TGTGCCAGCAGTTTGGACAGGGGGAACACTGAAGCTTTCTTT. Its translation is CASSLDRGNTEAFF. Complete variable domain (other parts from reference TRBV2 and TRBJ1-1): EPEVTQTPSHQVTQMGQEVILRCVPISNHLYFYWYRQILGQKVEFLVSFYNNEISEKSEIFDDQFSVERPDGSNFTLKIRSTKLEDSAMYFCASSLDRGNTEAFFGQGTRLTVV.